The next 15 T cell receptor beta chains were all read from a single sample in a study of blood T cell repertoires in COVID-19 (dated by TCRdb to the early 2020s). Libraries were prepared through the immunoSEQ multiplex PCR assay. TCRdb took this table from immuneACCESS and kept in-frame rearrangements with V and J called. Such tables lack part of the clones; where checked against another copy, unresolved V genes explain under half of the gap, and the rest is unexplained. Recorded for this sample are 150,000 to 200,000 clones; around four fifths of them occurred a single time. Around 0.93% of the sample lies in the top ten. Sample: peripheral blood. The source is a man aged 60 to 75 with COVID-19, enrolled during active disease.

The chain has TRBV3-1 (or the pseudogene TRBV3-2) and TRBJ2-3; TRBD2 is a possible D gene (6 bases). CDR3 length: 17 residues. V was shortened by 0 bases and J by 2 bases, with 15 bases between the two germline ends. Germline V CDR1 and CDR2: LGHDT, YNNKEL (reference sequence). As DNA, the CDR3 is TGTGCCAGCAGCCAAGAGTCTAGCGCGATTCACACAGATACGCAGTATTTT. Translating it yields CASSQESSAIHTDTQYF.

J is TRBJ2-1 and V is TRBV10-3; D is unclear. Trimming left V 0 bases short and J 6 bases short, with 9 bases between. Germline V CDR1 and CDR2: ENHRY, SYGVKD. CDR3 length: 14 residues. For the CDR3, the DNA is TGTGCCATCAGTGAGTCGATTACAAGCAATGAGCAGTTCTTC. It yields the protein CAISESITSNEQFF.

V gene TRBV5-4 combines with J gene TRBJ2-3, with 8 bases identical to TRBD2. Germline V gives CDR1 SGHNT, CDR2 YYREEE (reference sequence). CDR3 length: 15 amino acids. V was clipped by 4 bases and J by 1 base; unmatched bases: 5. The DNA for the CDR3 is TGTGCCAGCAGCCTACTAGCGGAAGGCACAGATACGCAGTATTTT. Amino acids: CASSLLAEGTDTQYF.

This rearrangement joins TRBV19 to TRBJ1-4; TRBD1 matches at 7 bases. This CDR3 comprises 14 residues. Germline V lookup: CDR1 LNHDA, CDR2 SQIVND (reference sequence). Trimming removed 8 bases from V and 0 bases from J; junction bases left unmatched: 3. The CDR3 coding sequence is TGTGCCAGTGGACAGGTGGCAACTAATGAAAAACTGTTTTTT. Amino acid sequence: CASGQVATNEKLFF.

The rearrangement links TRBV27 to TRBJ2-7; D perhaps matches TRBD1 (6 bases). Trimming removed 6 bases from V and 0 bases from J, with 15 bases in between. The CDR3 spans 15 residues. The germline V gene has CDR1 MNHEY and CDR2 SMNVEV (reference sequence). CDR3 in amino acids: CASSQGGHISYEQYF. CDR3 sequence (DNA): TGTGCCAGCAGCCAAGGGGGACACATCTCCTACGAGCAGTACTTC.

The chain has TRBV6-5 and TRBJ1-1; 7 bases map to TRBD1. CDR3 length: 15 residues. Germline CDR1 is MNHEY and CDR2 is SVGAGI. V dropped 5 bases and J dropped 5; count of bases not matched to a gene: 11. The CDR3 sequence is CASSIWDSPGTEAFF. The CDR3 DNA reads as TGTGCCAGCAGTATATGGGACAGCCCTGGAACTGAAGCTTTCTTT.

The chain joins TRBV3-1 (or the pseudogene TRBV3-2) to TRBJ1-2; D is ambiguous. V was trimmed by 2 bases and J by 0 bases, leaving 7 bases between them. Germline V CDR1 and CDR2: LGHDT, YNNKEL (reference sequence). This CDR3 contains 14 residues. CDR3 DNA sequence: TGTGCCAGCAGCCAAATGTCGTCTAACTATGGCTACACCTTC. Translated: CASSQMSSNYGYTF.

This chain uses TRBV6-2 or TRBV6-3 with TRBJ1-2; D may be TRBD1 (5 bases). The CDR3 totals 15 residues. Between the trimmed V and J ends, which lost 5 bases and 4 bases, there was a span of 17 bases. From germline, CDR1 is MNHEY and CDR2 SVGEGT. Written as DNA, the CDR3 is TGTGCCAGCAGTGCTCGACAGCGCCCTAGCTATGGCTACACCTTC. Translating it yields CASSARQRPSYGYTF.

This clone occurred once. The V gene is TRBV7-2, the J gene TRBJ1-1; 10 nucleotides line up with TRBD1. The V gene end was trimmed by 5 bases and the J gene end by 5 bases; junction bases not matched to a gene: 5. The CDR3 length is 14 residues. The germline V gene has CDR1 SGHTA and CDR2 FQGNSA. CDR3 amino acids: CASSNRDRGTEAFF. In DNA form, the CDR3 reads TGTGCCAGCAGCAACCGGGACAGGGGAACTGAAGCTTTCTTT.

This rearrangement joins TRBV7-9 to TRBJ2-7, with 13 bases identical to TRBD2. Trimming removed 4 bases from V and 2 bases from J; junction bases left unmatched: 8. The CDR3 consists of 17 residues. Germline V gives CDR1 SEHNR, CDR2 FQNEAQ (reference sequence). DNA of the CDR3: TGTGCCAGCAGCTCGGGACTAGCGGGAACTAGTCCCTACGAGCAGTACTTC. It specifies CASSSGLAGTSPYEQYF.

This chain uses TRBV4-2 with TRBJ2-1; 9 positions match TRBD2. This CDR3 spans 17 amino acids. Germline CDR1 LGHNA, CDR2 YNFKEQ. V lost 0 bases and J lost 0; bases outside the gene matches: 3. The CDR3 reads CASSQEASGVSYNEQFF. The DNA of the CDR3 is TGTGCCAGCAGCCAAGAAGCTAGCGGGGTCTCCTACAATGAGCAGTTCTTC.

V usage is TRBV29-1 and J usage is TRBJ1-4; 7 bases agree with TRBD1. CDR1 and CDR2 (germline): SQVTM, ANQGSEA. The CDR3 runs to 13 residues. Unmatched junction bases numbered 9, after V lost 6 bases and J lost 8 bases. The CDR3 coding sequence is TGCAGCGTCCCCCGGGACAGCGGGGAAAAACTGTTTTTT. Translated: CSVPRDSGEKLFF.

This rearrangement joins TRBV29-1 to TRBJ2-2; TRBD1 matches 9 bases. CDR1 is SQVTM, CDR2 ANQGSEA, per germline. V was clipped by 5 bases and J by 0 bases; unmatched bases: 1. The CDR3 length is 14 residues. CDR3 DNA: TGCAGCGTTCGGGACAGGGCGAACACCGGGGAGCTGTTTTTT. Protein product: CSVRDRANTGELFF.

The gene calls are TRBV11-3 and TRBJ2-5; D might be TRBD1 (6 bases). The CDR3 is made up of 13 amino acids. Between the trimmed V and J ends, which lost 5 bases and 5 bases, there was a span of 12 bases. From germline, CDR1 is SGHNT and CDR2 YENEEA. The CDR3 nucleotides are TGTGCCAGCAGCCCGGACCAGGGGGAGACCCAGTACTTC. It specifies CASSPDQGETQYF.

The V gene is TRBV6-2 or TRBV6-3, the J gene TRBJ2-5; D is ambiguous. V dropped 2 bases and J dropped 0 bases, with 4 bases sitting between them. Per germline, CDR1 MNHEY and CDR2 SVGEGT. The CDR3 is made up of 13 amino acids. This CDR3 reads CASSYHYQETQYF. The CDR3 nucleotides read TGTGCCAGCAGTTACCACTACCAAGAGACCCAGTACTTC.